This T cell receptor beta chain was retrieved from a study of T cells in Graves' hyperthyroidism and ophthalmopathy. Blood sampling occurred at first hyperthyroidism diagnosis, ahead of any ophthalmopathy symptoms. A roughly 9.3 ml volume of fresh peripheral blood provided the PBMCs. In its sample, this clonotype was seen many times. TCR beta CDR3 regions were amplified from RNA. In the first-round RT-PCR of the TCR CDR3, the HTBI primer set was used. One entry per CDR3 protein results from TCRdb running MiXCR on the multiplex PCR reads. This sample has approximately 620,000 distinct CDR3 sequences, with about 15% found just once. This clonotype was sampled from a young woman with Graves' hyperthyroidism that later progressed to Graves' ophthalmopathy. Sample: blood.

The CDR3 spells CSVEDGAETQYF. DNA for the CDR3: TGCAGCGTTGAAGACGGGGCAGAGACCCAGTACTTC. This sequence joins TRBV29-1 and TRBJ2-5; D is perhaps TRBD1 or TRBD2 (5 bases each). Germline values: CDR1 SQVTM, CDR2 ANQGSEA. The CDR3 is 12 residues long. With 0 bases removed from V and 4 bases from J, the gap between germline ends came to 6 bases.